The source of this TCR beta chain is a study of cytomegalovirus exposure and HLA in healthy donors (dated by TCRdb to about 2017). About the study as a whole: An earlier analysis of approximately 590 of the donors reported 250 to 300 Gb of sequence data and some 120 million unique TCR beta sequences from roughly 180 million T cells. An early release that covered some 630 HLA-typed donors contained approximately 300 gigabases of sequencing data and approximately 85 million unique TCR sequences. Among the roughly 400 genotyped donors, roughly 80% belonged to the genetic ancestry cluster associated with self-reported Caucasian donors. The study aimed to test whether cataloging public T cell receptors could reveal signatures of past pathogen exposure. The study profiled the T cell repertoires of 500 to 800 subjects by immunosequencing and related them to cytomegalovirus serostatus. In addition to the first cohort of roughly 670 subjects, a separate validation cohort of over 90 different subjects was used. High-throughput TCR immunosequencing, statistical association of individual TCRs with disease status, and machine learning were combined to predict cytomegalovirus infection status. A later analysis re-examined previously published TCR beta repertoires from more than 650 donors and added high-resolution HLA genotyping to investigate patterns of TCR occurrence. Rather than using new phenotypic data, the later analysis identified candidate immune exposures from TCR beta sequences and from how often those sequences occurred across donors. An earlier analysis of some 500 of the donors used high-throughput TCR beta sequencing to judge whether each TCR beta V gene segment behaved as functional or pseudogenic. Donor age, sex, ethnicity and CMV serostatus were compiled together with the repertoire data. A later genetic analysis used genome-wide SNP genotypes for about 55% of the 666 donors, treating that subset as a discovery cohort. All discovery cohort repertoires had been generated using a single sequencing platform. HLA typing covered class I and class II loci at four-digit resolution. Typing coverage differed by locus: A, B, C, DRB1 and DQB1 were typed in about 629-640 donors, DQA1 in roughly 510, DPA1 in around 610, and DPB1 in 472. Several DR-DQ haplotypes were treated as single units for association and clustering because of strong linkage in the cohort. Among a few hundred genotyped donors of the cohort, an average of about 240,000 unique TCR beta nucleotide sequences were sequenced per donor, 15% to 20% of them non-productive. Overall study results and their limits: An association between a missense DCLRE1C variant and V-gene and J-gene trimming of TCR beta chains was found in a later genetic analysis and replicated in an independent cohort. HLA typing was unavailable for some donors at each locus, so association tests used only the typed subset. When HLA alleles, especially DR and DQ, strongly co-occurred, TCR associations were difficult to assign to individual alleles. In a later analysis, several top co-occurrence clusters were reported to appear linked to parvovirus B19, influenza, CMV and Epstein-Barr virus. A later analysis associated about 18,000 TCR beta sequences with specific HLA alleles at a false discovery rate of 0.05. The presence/absence analyses assumed that sequencing depth was roughly uniform across donors, and that assumption may not be true. In a later analysis, the rate of TCR association differed among HLA loci, with DRB1 alleles having the most associated TCRs and HLA-C alleles having the fewest. A cluster of highly shared sequence variants was judged likely to be a technical artifact of the sequencing pipeline. Because counts were too low, approximately 18 rarely observed V segments, including chromosome 9 orphons, were excluded from the earlier analysis of 587 of the donors. Broadly in line with IMGT annotations, most TCR beta V segments showed up in productive rearrangements about 87% or about 30% of the time in an earlier analysis of approximately 640 of the donors. Most TCR sequences were seen in very few donors, while some public TCRs were found in many individuals. In a later genetic analysis, fewer N-insertions in productive TCRs were reported among donors in an Asian-associated ancestry cluster than the approximately 710-donor mean. Immune exposure information for the cohort was limited to CMV serostatus. The cohort was sequenced for TCR beta chains only, and without alpha or paired-chain data the features that could be detected were limited. A further reported finding was that TCR beta sequences accurately predicted the HLA-A and HLA-B alleles for most subjects in the first cohort. Linkage disequilibrium might explain the correlated functional status among segregating V segments, but an unknown experimental factor could not be ruled out. A later analysis found that HLA-associated TCR beta chains were more clonally expanded and had lower generation probabilities than equally common non-associated chains. In vitro tests confirmed that a few of the cytomegalovirus-associated TCR beta chains recognize cytomegalovirus antigens. The authors suggested that the approach could potentially be extended to other disease states and immunological phenotypes. The 87-base-pair reads could not distinguish some IMGT-functional V segments, including TRBV6-2 and TRBV6-3, so those segments were excluded. A total of roughly 160 TCR beta chains were listed by the study as associated with cytomegalovirus. In both the original and validation cohorts, the classifier was reported to diagnose cytomegalovirus status with high specificity and sensitivity. A later analysis found that most CMV-associated TCR beta chains appeared HLA-restricted, with HLA associations seemingly driven largely by CMV exposure.

The cohort consisted of 650 to 850 healthy bone marrow donors. At the time of sampling, every cohort member was nominally healthy, though immune exposures that went unrecorded were likely present. The donor tested CMV seronegative and was one of the 352 seronegative cohort members. Every donor gave a peripheral blood sample, and the peripheral blood mononuclear cells from that sample were used for TCR beta sequencing. Genomic DNA extraction from the blood cell samples was performed with the Qiagen DNeasy Blood Extraction Kit. V is cut back by 3 bases and J by 0 bases, with 11 bases in the junction unmatched. The CDR3, cysteine through phenylalanine, is 19 amino acids long. Only CDR3 DNA is held: 57 bases, read in frame from base 1. The germline V gene supplies CDR1 MNHNS and CDR2 SASEGT. Library prep was done by the immunoSEQ multiplex PCR assay. The multiplex PCR relied on a mix of 60 forward primers for TCR Vbeta segments and 13 reverse primers for TCR Jbeta segments. The CDR3 region of rearranged TCR beta genes was amplified from genomic DNA with a multiplex PCR assay. On the Illumina HiSeq System, the amplified TCR beta libraries were sequenced as 87-base-pair reads. Regarding the original processing steps: A later analysis counted approximately 74 million unique TCR beta chains across the 690 or so repertoires, and 9.5 million to 11 million of these chains were shared by at least two donors. A nearest-neighbor algorithm error-corrected the raw reads and collapsed the reads into unique sequences, merging closely related sequences to remove PCR and sequencing errors. Alignment of CDR3 sequences to IMGT reference sequences was used to assign V, D and J gene segments. For a sequence to be retained, a match of at least six nucleotides to both a V gene segment and a J gene segment was required. Rearrangements were called productive when the CDR3 lacked stop codons and stayed in frame with V and J; all others were non-productive. Following IMGT convention, CDR3 was defined as the stretch from the second conserved V-encoded cysteine to the conserved J-encoded phenylalanine. In an earlier analysis of approximately 590 of the donors, sequences lacking an unambiguous match to a single V gene segment were excluded. In an earlier analysis of approximately 500 of the donors, a V segment was called functional when productive rearrangements were above 56.7%, and segregating when the standard deviation between donors exceeded 5%. A statistical classification framework was built to diagnose cytomegalovirus status from the catalog of TCR beta chain sequences. In a later analysis, TCR nucleotide sequences were compared against IMGT/GENE-DB human TR gene sequences so that V and J genes could be assigned. A later analysis assigned CDR3 sequences and most-parsimonious VDJ recombination scenarios with the TCRdist pipeline. In a later analysis, each TCR beta chain was defined by its CDR3 amino acid sequence together with its V-gene family, and reads lacking a unique V-gene family were excluded. As a way to deal with suspected cross-contamination and a sequencing artifact, a later analysis dropped roughly 600 nucleotide sequences that were highly shared and had low generation probability. In a later analysis, a clonal expansion index was calculated for each public chain from normalized within-repertoire ranks of inferred template counts. A later analysis computed generation probabilities with a VDJ recombination model fitted to out-of-frame rearrangements, and checked the results against IGoR. A later analysis scored TCR-TCR, TCR-HLA and TCR-CMV co-occurrence with hypergeometric tests, applying a repertoire-size bias correction to TCR pairs. To estimate false discovery rates, a later analysis permuted the HLA or CMV assignments 20 times. A later analysis grouped co-occurring TCRs with DBSCAN, adding TCRdist sequence similarity when clustering within HLA-allele-positive subsets. For co-occurrence clustering, repertoires with fewer than 30,000 or more than 120,000 public chains were excluded, along with 4 to 6 repertoires with anomalous nucleotide sharing. Held by TCRdb, this immuneACCESS table contains in-frame sequences only and omits some clones. Under half of the omission traces to an unresolved V gene where checked; the cause of the rest is unknown. For V, J and clone size, that table is used; D and trimming come from the DNA. Recorded for this sample are about 95,000 clones; roughly 79% of them occurred a single time. 4.9% of the sample is taken by the ten largest.

A note on this clone: This receptor's antigen is unknown. No much larger clone exists at a distance of one base, and base qualities are not known.

This chain is built from TRBV6-1 and TRBJ1-6; TRBD1 matches 7 bases in the middle. This receptor was taken from a woman aged 40 to 50 in good health and CMV-seronegative. Material for sequencing was PBMCs. The CDR3: CASSDVPGQDLSYNSPLHF. The DNA sequence is as follows: TGTGCCAGCAGTGATGTCCCAGGACAGGATCTCTCCTATAATTCACCCCTCCACTTT.